The table lists the clone carrying this T cell receptor beta chain with a few counts. The sample belongs to a study of T cell responses to AZD1222 COVID-19 vaccine. With V trimmed by 5 bases and J by 4 bases, 7 bases remained unmatched. The CDR3 runs 15 residues. The V gene's germline CDR1 is WSHSY and CDR2 SAAADI. Sequencing was performed with immunoSEQ multiplex PCR; in TCRdb, only in-frame clones are kept and a portion is missing. The table includes tens of thousands of clones, around 88% detected once. The rearrangement links TRBV10-2 to TRBJ1-3, with TRBD1 matching over 8 bases. Sequenced material: peripheral blood, taken on day 0 of AZD1222 vaccination. This TCR was recovered from an adult in good health. The CDR3: CASSRTGGSGNTIYF. Here the CDR3 DNA reads TGCGCCAGCAGTAGAACAGGGGGATCAGGAAACACCATATATTTT.